This TCR beta chain derives from a study of T cells in Graves' hyperthyroidism and ophthalmopathy. Overall study findings and caveats: Within blood appeared most thyroid clonotypes that had expanded above 0.001. A 13 V-J model separated ophthalmopathy from stable hyperthyroidism.

Template material for amplifying TCR beta CDR3 regions consisted of RNA transcripts. The study used the HTBI primer set for a first-round RT-PCR of the TCR CDR3. TCRdb independently ran MiXCR on the multiplex PCR reads; one entry per CDR3 protein. In the table there are 500,000 to 600,000 distinct CDR3 sequences, about 45% of which are singletons. A patient was excluded if there was uncontrolled infection, other autoimmune disease, pregnancy or lactation. Turning to this clonotype: What it recognizes is unknown.

Sequencing was carried out using peripheral blood or thyroid tissue (not recorded which). This clonotype originated in an adult woman with Graves' disease, either hyperthyroidism or ophthalmopathy (not recorded which).

CDR3 amino acids: CASSQDSRETNEKLFF. The CDR3 DNA reads TGCGCCAGCAGCCAAGATTCAAGGGAGACTAATGAAAAACTGTTTTTT. This sequence joins TRBV4-1 and TRBJ1-4; unclear D gene. CDR3 size: 16 residues. Germline lookup yields CDR1 MGHRA and CDR2 YSYEKL. V was clipped by 0 bases and J by 2 bases, with 10 bases between them.